One T cell receptor beta chain is described in this entry. The data belong to a study of cytomegalovirus exposure and HLA in healthy donors. The PCR used 60 Vbeta and 13 Jbeta primers. The assay was immunoSEQ multiplex PCR, and TCRdb's table has in-frame clones only and misses some. The sample shows fewer than 150,000 clones, approximately 79% of them seen only once. V was clipped by 4 bases and J by 2 bases, with 12 bases between them. In germline, CDR1 is SGHNT, CDR2 YYREEE (reference sequence). The CDR3 length is 14 residues. The gene calls are TRBV5-4 and TRBJ1-2; D is uncertain. The sequencing sample was made of PBMCs. This receptor was taken from a man aged 45-65 years in good health and CMV-seropositive. Here the CDR3 DNA reads TGTGCCAGCAGCCCCAGAACTAAAAACTATGGCTACACCTTC. This translates into CASSPRTKNYGYTF.